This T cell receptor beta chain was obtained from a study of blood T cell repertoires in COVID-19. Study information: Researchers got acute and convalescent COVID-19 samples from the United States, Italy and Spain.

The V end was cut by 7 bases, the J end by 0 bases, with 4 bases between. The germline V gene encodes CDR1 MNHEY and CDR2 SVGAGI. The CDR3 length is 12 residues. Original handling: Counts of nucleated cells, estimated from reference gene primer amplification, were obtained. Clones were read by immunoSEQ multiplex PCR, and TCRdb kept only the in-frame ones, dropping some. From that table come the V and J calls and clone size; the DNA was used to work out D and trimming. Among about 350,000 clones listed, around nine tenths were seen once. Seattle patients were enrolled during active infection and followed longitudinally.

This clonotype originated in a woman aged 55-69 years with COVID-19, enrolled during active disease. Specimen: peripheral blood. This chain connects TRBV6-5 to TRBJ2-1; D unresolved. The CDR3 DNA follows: TGTGCCAGCACGGGCTCCTACAATGAGCAGTTCTTC. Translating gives CASTGSYNEQFF.